Listed here are 20 T cell receptor beta chains from one sample, sequenced in a study of OX40 agonist ivuxolimab in advanced cancers. TCRdb's copy holds only in-frame clones and misses some; the assay was immunoSEQ multiplex PCR. The repertoire has tens of thousands of clones, around four fifths of them found once; the top ten carry about 9.1%. The sample here was CD4+ or CD8+ T cells sorted from blood, taken in a trial of the OX40 agonist ivuxolimab. These receptors all stem from an adult with an advanced solid tumor such as melanoma, head and neck, liver or kidney cancer.

A remark on this clone: The junction departs from germline at one end; a sequencing error may be responsible. The chain employs TRBV7-7 and TRBJ2-2; a weak D match, TRBD2 (6 bases). The germline gives CDR1 SSHAT, CDR2 FNYEAQ (reference sequence). The CDR3 is 13 amino acids. CDR3 in DNA: TGTGCTAGCAGCTCGGAGGGAAACGGGGAGCTGTTTTTT. Amino acids: CASSSEGNGELFF.

In DNA form, the CDR3 reads TGTGCCAGCAGTGCGACAGGTCCGTGGGAGCTGTTTTTT. It codes for CASSATGPWELFF. This chain links TRBV6-6 with TRBJ2-2; D might be TRBD1 (6 bases). This CDR3 is 13 amino acids long. V shed 5 bases and J shed 9 bases, with 13 bases lying between them. Per germline, CDR1 MNHNY and CDR2 SVGAGI (reference sequence).

The V gene is TRBV7-3, the J gene TRBJ1-1, with D hard to call. Germline V CDR1 and CDR2: SGHTA, FQGTGA. V lost 5 bases and J lost 9, with 16 bases in between. This CDR3 has 13 residues. CDR3 DNA: TGTGCCAGCAGCCAAAGCGGGGATCATCAAGCTTTCTTT. It yields the protein CASSQSGDHQAFF.

The genes are TRBV5-1 and TRBJ1-4, with 7 bases that match TRBD1. This CDR3 spans 16 amino acids. CDR1 is SGHRS, CDR2 YFSETQ, per germline. With 0 bases clipped from V and 4 bases from J, the junction kept 6 bases outside the gene matches. The CDR3 spells CASSLGSQGGNEKLFF. The CDR3, as DNA: TGCGCCAGCAGCTTGGGGTCGCAGGGGGGTAATGAAAAACTGTTTTTT.

The chain couples TRBV18 to TRBJ1-2; D is unclear. Germline loops: CDR1 KGHSH, CDR2 LQKENI. The CDR3 runs to 13 residues. The V end lost 3 bases, the J end lost 4 bases, and 9 bases lay between the germline ends. CDR3 in amino acids: CASSPGKGYGYTF. The CDR3 region has the DNA TGTGCCAGCTCACCCGGGAAGGGCTATGGCTACACCTTC.

This clone was observed a single time. The chain is built from TRBV7-2 and TRBJ2-2, with D possibly TRBD1 on 9 matching bases. The V and J ends lost 2 bases and 7 bases respectively, with 20 bases between them. The CDR3 totals 17 residues. The germline V gene has CDR1 SGHTA and CDR2 FQGNSA. The CDR3 is CASSLRLSGTGSGELFF. CDR3 nucleotides: TGTGCCAGCAGCTTAAGGCTTAGCGGGACAGGGAGCGGGGAGCTGTTTTTT.

The CDR3 DNA is TGTGCCAGCAGCTTGCGGGAGGGTGACTACGAGCAGTACTTC. Translation gives CASSLREGDYEQYF. V usage is TRBV5-6 and J usage is TRBJ2-7; 8 bases are shared with TRBD2. Germline V gives CDR1 SGHDT, CDR2 YYEEEE. V dropped 1 base and J dropped 3; count of bases not matched to a gene: 3. The length of the CDR3 is 14 residues.

The chain uses TRBV6-1 and TRBJ2-4, with 7 bases fitting TRBD1. Trimming cost V 3 bases and J 8 bases; bases outside gene matches: 4. Looked up from germline, CDR1 is MNHNS and CDR2 is SASEGT. This CDR3 has 13 amino acids. The CDR3 loop reads CASSDGQVDIQYF. The DNA for the CDR3 is TGTGCCAGCAGTGACGGACAGGTGGACATTCAGTACTTC.

V is TRBV7-2 and J is TRBJ2-5; D is possibly TRBD2 (5 bases). Trimming shortened V by 1 base and J by 3 bases, and 15 bases separated the two germline ends. This CDR3 comprises 16 residues. The germline CDR1 and CDR2 sequences are SGHTA and FQGNSA. DNA for the CDR3: TGTGCCAGCAGCTTAGGCGGGTCCCTCTCGGAAGAGACCCAGTACTTC. Its translation is CASSLGGSLSEETQYF.

Remarks on this clone: This sample also contains other DNA sequences that code for the same CDR3. The CDR3 DNA sequence: TGTGCCAGCTCACCGGGGCAGCAAGAGACCCAGTACTTC. Its translation is CASSPGQQETQYF. V and J are TRBV18 and TRBJ2-5; possible D gene TRBD1, 5 bases. Germline CDR1 reads KGHSH; CDR2 reads LQKENI. The CDR3 runs 13 residues. Trimming stripped 3 bases from V and 2 bases from J, with 7 bases between.

J is TRBJ2-1 and V is TRBV29-1; TRBD1 agrees at 10 bases. The germline CDR1 and CDR2 sequences are SQVTM and ANQGSEA. CDR3 length: 15 residues. Trimming cost V 2 bases and J 4 bases; bases outside gene matches: 5. Here the CDR3 reads CSVESKGQGYNEQFF. In DNA form, the CDR3 reads TGCAGCGTTGAAAGTAAGGGACAGGGGTACAATGAGCAGTTCTTC.

Of note for this clone: The junction differs from germline at one of its ends, possibly a read error. The chain uses TRBV7-7 and TRBJ2-5, with D unclear. The J call is uncertain, as TRBJ2-7 better fits the DNA end. Germline V gene sequence: CDR1 SSHAT, CDR2 FNYEAQ (reference sequence). The CDR3 is 13 amino acids. The CDR3 bases are TGTGCTAGCAGCTTAGATTGGTTGGGCGAGCAGTACTTC. Encoded protein: CASSLDWLGEQYF.

CDR3 residues: CASSLVSSYNEQFF. The CDR3 bases are TGTGCCAGCAGCTTAGTAAGCTCCTACAATGAGCAGTTCTTC. The chain carries TRBV7-6 and TRBJ2-1; D unclear. Per the germline V gene, CDR1 is SGHVS and CDR2 is FNYEAQ. The length of the CDR3 is 14 residues. V lost 1 base and J lost 0, with 4 bases in between. The full variable domain, its missing parts supplied by reference TRBV7-6 and TRBJ2-1, is GAGVSQSPRYKVTKRGQDVALRCDPISGHVSLYWYRQALGQGPEFLTYFNYEAQQDKSGLPNDRFSAERPEGSISTLTIQRTEQRDSAMYRCASSLVSSYNEQFFGPGTRLTVL.

The rearrangement joins TRBV5-6 to TRBJ2-3; D is unclear. Germline assignment: CDR1 SGHDT and CDR2 YYEEEE. The CDR3 runs 11 residues. The V end lost 1 base, the J end lost 3 bases, and 0 bases lay between the germline ends. The CDR3 spells CASSLTDTQYF. The CDR3 region has the DNA TGTGCCAGCAGCTTGACAGATACGCAGTATTTT.

This clone was observed once. The chain joins TRBV29-1 to TRBJ2-1; possible D gene TRBD1, 8 bases. Germline V gene lookup returns CDR1 SQVTM and CDR2 ANQGSEA. Trimming stripped 6 bases from V and 10 bases from J, with 22 bases between. This CDR3 region has 14 residues. The CDR3 loop is CSVRGRGPFGEQFF. CDR3 in DNA: TGCAGCGTCAGGGGGCGGGGGCCATTTGGGGAGCAGTTCTTC.

This sequence joins TRBV9 and TRBJ2-4, with TRBD2 matching over 8 bases. Germline V gene data show CDR1 as SGDLS and CDR2 as YYNGEE. V dropped 4 bases and J dropped 0; count of bases not matched to a gene: 18. The CDR3 has 20 amino acids. CDR3 sequence reads: CASSPKALAGRILAKNIQYF. The CDR3 DNA sequence: TGTGCCAGCAGCCCTAAAGCTTTAGCGGGACGTATCTTAGCCAAAAACATTCAGTACTTC.

The V and J genes are TRBV15 and TRBJ2-5, with D possibly TRBD1 on 5 matching bases. This CDR3 has 15 amino acids. V was pared by 3 bases and J by 1 base, with 12 bases between. Germline V gene data show CDR1 as LNHNV and CDR2 as YYDKDF (reference sequence). This CDR3 reads CATSSGAVSQETQYF. The CDR3 DNA sequence: TGTGCCACCAGCAGTGGGGCAGTATCCCAAGAGACCCAGTACTTC.

The J gene is TRBJ2-3, the V gene TRBV4-1, with 8 bases lining up with TRBD1. CDR1 and CDR2 from the germline V gene are MGHRA and YSYEKL. Trimming at V came to 3 bases and at J to 3 bases, leaving 8 bases not matched to a gene. CDR3 length equals 16 residues. CDR3 residues: CASSHPGGLDTDTQYF. DNA of the CDR3: TGCGCCAGCAGCCATCCAGGGGGCCTGGATACAGATACGCAGTATTTT.

This clone was seen just once. The chain uses TRBV15 and TRBJ2-5; 7 bases are a match to TRBD1. CDR1 is LNHNV, CDR2 YYDKDF, per germline (reference sequence). The CDR3 totals 15 residues. V lost 2 bases to trimming and J lost 2 bases; unmatched junction nucleotides: 5. CDR3 residues: CATSRTPGQQETQYF. The CDR3 DNA sequence: TGTGCCACCAGCAGAACGCCGGGACAGCAAGAGACCCAGTACTTC.

This chain joins TRBV6-5 and TRBJ2-2, with a tentative D call TRBD2 (7 bases). Trimming took 8 bases from V and 8 from J, leaving 21 bases between them. The V gene's germline CDR1 is MNHEY and CDR2 SVGAGI. This CDR3 spans 15 amino acids. CDR3 amino acids: CASRGGGGKLGELFF. CDR3 sequence (DNA): TGTGCCAGCCGCGGAGGCGGGGGCAAATTGGGGGAGCTGTTTTTT.